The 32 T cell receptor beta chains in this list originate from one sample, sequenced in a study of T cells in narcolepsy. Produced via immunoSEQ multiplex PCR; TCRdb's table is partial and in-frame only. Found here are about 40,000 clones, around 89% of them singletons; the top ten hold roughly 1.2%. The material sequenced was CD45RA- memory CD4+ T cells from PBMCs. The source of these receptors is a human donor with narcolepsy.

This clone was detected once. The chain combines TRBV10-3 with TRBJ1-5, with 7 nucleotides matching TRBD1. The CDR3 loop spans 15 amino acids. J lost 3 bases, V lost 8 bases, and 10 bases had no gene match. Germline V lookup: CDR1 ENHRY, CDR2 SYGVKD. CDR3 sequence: CAIGATQGNNQPQHF. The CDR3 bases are TGTGCCATCGGGGCGACACAGGGGAACAATCAGCCCCAGCATTTT.

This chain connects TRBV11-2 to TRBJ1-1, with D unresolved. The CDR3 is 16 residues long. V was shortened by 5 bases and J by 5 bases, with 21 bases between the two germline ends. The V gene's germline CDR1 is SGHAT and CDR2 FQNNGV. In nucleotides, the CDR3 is TGTGCCAGCAGCCCCGGCCGGCGACCCCGGCGAACTGAAGCTTTCTTT. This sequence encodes CASSPGRRPRRTEAFF. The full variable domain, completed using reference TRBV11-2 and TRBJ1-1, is EAGVAQSPRYKIIEKRQSVAFWCNPISGHATLYWYQQILGQGPKLLIQFQNNGVVDDSQLPKDRFSAERLKGVDSTLKIQPAKLEDSAVYLCASSPGRRPRRTEAFFGQGTRLTVV.

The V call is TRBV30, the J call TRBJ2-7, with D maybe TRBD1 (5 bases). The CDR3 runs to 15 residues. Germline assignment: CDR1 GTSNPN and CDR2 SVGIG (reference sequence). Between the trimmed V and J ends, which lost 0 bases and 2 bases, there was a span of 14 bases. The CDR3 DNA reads TGTGCCTGGAGTGTAGGCCCAAAGGGGACCTACGAGCAGTACTTC. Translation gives CAWSVGPKGTYEQYF.

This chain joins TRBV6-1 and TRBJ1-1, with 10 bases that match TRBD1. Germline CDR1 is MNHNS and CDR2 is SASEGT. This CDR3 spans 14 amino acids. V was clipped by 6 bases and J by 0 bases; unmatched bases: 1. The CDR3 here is CASRGTGVNTEAFF. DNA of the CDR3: TGTGCCAGCAGGGGGACAGGGGTGAACACTGAAGCTTTCTTT.

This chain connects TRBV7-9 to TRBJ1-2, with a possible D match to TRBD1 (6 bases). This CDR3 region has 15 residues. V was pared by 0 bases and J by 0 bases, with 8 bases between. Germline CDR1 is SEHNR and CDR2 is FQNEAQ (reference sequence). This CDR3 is CASSLAGGANYGYTF. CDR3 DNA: TGTGCCAGCAGCTTAGCAGGGGGAGCTAACTATGGCTACACCTTC.

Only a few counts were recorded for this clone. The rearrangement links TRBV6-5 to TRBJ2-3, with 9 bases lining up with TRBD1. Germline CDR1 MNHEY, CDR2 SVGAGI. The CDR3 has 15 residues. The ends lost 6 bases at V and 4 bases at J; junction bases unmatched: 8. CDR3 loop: CASRMTGGGSDTQYF. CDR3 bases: TGTGCCAGCAGGATGACAGGGGGGGGGTCAGATACGCAGTATTTT.

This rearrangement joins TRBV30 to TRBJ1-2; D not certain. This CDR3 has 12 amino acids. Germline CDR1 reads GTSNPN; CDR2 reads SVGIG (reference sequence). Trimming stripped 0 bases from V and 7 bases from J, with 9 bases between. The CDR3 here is CAWSVRGTGYTF. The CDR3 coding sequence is TGTGCCTGGAGTGTACGAGGAACTGGCTACACCTTC.

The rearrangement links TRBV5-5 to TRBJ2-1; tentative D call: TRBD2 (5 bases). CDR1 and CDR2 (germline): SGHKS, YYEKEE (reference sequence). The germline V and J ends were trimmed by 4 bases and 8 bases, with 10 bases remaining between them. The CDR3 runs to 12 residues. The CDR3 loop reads CASSLERDEQFF. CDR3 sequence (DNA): TGTGCCAGCAGCCTTGAGAGGGATGAGCAGTTCTTC. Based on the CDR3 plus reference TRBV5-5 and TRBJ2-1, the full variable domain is DAGVTQSPTHLIKTRGQQVTLRCSPISGHKSVSWYQQVLGQGPQFIFQYYEKEERGRGNFPDRFSARQFPNYSSELNVNALLLGDSALYLCASSLERDEQFFGPGTRLTVL.

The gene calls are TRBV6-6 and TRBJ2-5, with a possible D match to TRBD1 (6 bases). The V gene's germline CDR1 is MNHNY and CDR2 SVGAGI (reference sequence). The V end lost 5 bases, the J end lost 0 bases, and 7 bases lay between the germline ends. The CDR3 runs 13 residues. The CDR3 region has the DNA TGTGCCAGCAGTAGGGACAACCAAGAGACCCAGTACTTC. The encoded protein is CASSRDNQETQYF.

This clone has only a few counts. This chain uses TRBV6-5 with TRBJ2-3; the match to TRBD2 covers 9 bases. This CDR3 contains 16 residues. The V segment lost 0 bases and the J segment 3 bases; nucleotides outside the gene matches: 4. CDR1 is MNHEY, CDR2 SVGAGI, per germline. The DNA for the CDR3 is TGTGCCAGCAGTTACTCGACAGCGGGAGGTACAGATACGCAGTATTTT. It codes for CASSYSTAGGTDTQYF.

The CDR3 DNA reads as TGTGCCAGCAGCCCGGGGGACACTGAAGCTTTCTTT. Amino acids: CASSPGDTEAFF. The genes are TRBV7-9 and TRBJ1-1; a possible D gene is TRBD1 (5 bases). The CDR3 loop spans 12 amino acids. V lost 5 bases, J lost 3 bases, and 7 bases lay in between. Germline lookup yields CDR1 SEHNR and CDR2 FQNEAQ (reference sequence).

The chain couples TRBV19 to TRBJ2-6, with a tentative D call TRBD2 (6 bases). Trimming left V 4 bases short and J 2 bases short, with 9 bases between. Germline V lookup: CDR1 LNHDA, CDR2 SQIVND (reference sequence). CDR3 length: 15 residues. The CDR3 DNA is TGTGCCAGTAGTACAGGGACTCCTGGGGCCAACGTCCTGACTTTC. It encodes CASSTGTPGANVLTF.

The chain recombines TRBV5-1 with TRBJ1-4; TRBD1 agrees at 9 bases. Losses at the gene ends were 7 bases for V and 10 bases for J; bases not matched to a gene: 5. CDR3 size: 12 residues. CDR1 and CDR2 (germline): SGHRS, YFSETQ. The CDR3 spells CASRDRDGKLFF. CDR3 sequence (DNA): TGCGCCAGCCGGGACAGGGACGGAAAACTGTTTTTT.

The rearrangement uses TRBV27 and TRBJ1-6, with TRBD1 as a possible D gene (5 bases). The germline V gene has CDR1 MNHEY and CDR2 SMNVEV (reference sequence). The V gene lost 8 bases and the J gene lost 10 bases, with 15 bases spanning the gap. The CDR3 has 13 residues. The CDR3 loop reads CASGDLGDSPLHF. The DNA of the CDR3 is TGTGCCAGCGGGGACCTGGGGGACTCACCCCTCCACTTT.

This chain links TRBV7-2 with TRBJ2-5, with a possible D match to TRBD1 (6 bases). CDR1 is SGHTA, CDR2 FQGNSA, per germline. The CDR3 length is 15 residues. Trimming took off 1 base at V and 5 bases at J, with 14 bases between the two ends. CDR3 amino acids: CASSLGIQRGETQYF. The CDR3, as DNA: TGTGCCAGCAGCTTAGGGATACAGAGGGGGGAGACCCAGTACTTC.

The CDR3 loop is CASSLGQYNEKLFF. The CDR3 nucleotides are TGTGCCAGCAGCTTAGGGCAGTATAATGAAAAACTGTTTTTT. The J gene is TRBJ1-4, the V gene TRBV7-8; no reliable D call. From germline, CDR1 is SGHVS and CDR2 FQNEAQ. Trimming removed 1 base from V and 4 bases from J, with 7 bases in between. The CDR3 extends over 14 amino acids.

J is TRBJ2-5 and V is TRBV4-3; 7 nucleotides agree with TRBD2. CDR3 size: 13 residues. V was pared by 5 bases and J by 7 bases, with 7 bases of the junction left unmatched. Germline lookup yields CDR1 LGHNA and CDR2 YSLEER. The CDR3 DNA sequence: TGCGCCAGCAGCGCACAGCGGGGTTCGACCCAGTACTTC. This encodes CASSAQRGSTQYF.

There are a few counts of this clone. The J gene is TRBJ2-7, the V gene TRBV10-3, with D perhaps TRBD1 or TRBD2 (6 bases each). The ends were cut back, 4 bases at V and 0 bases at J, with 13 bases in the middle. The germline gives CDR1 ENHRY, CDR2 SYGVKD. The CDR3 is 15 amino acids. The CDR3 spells CAISGGGGSSYEQYF. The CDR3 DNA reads TGTGCCATCAGTGGTGGAGGGGGGAGCTCCTACGAGCAGTACTTC.

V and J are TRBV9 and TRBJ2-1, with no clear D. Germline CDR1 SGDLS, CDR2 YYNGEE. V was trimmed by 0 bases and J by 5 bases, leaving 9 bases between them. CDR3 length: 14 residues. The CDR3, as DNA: TGTGCCAGCAGCGTAGTGGCTAGGCACAATGAGCAGTTCTTC. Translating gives CASSVVARHNEQFF. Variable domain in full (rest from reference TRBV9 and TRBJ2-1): DSGVTQTPKHLITATGQRVTLRCSPRSGDLSVYWYQQSLDQGLQFLIQYYNGEERAKGNILERFSAQQFPDLHSELNLSSLELGDSALYFCASSVVARHNEQFFGPGTRLTVL.

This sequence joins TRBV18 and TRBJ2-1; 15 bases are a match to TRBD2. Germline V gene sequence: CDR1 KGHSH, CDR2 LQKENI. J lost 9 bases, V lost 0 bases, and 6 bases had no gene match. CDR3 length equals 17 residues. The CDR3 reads CASSPPGTSGRRGEQFF. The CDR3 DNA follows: TGTGCCAGCTCACCACCCGGGACTAGCGGGAGGCGGGGTGAGCAGTTCTTC.

This CDR3 reads CASSPLSGGYNEQFF. Here the CDR3 DNA reads TGTGCCAGCAGCCCCCTTAGCGGGGGGTACAATGAGCAGTTCTTC. This rearrangement joins TRBV14 to TRBJ2-1; 10 nucleotides line up with TRBD2. Unmatched junction bases numbered 4, after V lost 4 bases and J lost 4 bases. The CDR3 length is 15 residues. CDR1 is SGHDN, CDR2 FVKESK, per germline.

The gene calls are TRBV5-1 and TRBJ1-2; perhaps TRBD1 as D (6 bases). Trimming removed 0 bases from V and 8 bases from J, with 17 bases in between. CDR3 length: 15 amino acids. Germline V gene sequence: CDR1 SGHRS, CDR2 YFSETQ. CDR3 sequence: CASSLAPGAPGGYTF. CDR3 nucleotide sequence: TGCGCCAGCAGCTTGGCCCCGGGGGCGCCGGGAGGCTACACCTTC.

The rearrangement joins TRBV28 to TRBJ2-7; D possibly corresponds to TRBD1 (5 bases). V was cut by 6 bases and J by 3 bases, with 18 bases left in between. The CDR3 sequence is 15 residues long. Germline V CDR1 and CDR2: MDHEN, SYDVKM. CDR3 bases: TGTGCCAGCAGCAGCGACAGTACCTCAAGCTACGAGCAGTACTTC. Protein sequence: CASSSDSTSSYEQYF.

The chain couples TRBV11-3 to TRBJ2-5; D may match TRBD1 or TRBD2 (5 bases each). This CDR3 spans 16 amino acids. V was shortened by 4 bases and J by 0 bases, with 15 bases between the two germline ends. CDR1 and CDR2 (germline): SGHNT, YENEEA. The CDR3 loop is CASSYDRDAYQETQYF. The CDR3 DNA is TGTGCCAGCAGCTACGACCGGGACGCGTACCAAGAGACCCAGTACTTC.

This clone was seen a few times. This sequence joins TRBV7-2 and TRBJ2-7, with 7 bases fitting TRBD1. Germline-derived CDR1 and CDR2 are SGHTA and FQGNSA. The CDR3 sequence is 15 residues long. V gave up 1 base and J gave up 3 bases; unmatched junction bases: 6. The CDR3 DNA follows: TGTGCCAGCAGCTTAGGTCCGGACAGGCACTACGAGCAGTACTTC. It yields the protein CASSLGPDRHYEQYF.

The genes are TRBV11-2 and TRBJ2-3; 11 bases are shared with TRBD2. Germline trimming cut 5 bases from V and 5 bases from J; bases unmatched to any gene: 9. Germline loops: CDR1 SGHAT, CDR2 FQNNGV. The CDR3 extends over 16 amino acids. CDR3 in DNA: TGTGCCAGCAGCCTACTCACTAGCGGGAGAAAAGATACGCAGTATTTT. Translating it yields CASSLLTSGRKDTQYF. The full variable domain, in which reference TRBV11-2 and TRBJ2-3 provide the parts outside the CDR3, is EAGVAQSPRYKIIEKRQSVAFWCNPISGHATLYWYQQILGQGPKLLIQFQNNGVVDDSQLPKDRFSAERLKGVDSTLKIQPAKLEDSAVYLCASSLLTSGRKDTQYFGPGTRLTVL.

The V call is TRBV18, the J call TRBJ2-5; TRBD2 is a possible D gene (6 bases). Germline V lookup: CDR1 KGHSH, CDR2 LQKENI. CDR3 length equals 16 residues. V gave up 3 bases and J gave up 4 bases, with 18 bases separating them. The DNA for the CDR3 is TGTGCCAGCTCACCCCTACCTGGAGGGAAGAGAGAGACCCAGTACTTC. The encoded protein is CASSPLPGGKRETQYF.

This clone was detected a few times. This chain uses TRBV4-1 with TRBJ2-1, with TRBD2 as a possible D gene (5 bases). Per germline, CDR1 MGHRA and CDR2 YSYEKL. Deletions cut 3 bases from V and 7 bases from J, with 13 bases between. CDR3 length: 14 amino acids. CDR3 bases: TGCGCCAGCAGCCACCCCACCCGGGGAAATGAGCAGTTCTTC. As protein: CASSHPTRGNEQFF.

The CDR3 coding sequence is TGCGCCAGCAGCCAAGATCGGCGACAGGGTAACTACGAGCAGTACTTC. This translates into CASSQDRRQGNYEQYF. The chain links TRBV4-3 to TRBJ2-7, with 7 nucleotides matching TRBD1. Looked up from germline, CDR1 is LGHNA and CDR2 is YSLEER. The junction had 8 bases not matched to a gene; V was cut back by 0 bases and J by 3 bases. The CDR3 sequence is 16 residues long.

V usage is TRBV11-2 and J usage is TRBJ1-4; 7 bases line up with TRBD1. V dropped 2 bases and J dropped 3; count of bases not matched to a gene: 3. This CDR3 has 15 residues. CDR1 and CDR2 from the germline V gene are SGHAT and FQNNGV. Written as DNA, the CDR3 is TGTGCCAGCAGCTTACTCGGACAGGCTAATGAAAAACTGTTTTTT. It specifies CASSLLGQANEKLFF.

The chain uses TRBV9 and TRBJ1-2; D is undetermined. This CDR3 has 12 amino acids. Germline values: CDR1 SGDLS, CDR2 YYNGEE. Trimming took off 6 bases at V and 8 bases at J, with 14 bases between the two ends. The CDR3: CASTQDGRGYTF. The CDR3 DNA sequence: TGTGCCAGCACGCAGGACGGCAGGGGCTACACCTTC. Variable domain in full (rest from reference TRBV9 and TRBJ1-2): DSGVTQTPKHLITATGQRVTLRCSPRSGDLSVYWYQQSLDQGLQFLIQYYNGEERAKGNILERFSAQQFPDLHSELNLSSLELGDSALYFCASTQDGRGYTFGSGTRLTVV.

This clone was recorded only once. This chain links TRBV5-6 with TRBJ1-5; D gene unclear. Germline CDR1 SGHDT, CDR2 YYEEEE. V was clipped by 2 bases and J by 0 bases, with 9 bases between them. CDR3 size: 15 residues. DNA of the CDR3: TGTGCCAGCAGCTTAGGACGGTATAGCAATCAGCCCCAGCATTTT. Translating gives CASSLGRYSNQPQHF.